The clone carrying this T cell receptor (beta chain) was found once. As handled by the study authors: Junction-only sequences produced by ImmunoSEQ had no quality scores, so filtering differed. Only in-frame clones appear in the TCRdb table, and some are missing; sequencing was by immunoSEQ multiplex PCR. That table furnishes V, J and clone size, whereas the DNA furnished D and trimming. Here the sample spans roughly 2 million clones, 95% being singletons. The CDR3 spans 14 residues. The germline gives CDR1 MGHRA, CDR2 YSYEKL. Deletions cut 4 bases from V and 5 bases from J, with 11 bases between. These data originate in a study of shared clonotypes between healthy human individuals. Study details: CD4 naive and memory got three plates each, CD8 naive two, CD8 memory one.

J is TRBJ2-2 and V is TRBV4-1; possible D gene TRBD2, 5 bases. The TCR comes from a man in his late teens or twenties in good health. The material sequenced was naive CD4+ T cells sorted from blood. Subset reported: CD45RA+ positively selected. DNA for the CDR3: TGCGCCAGCAGCCCACTAGTATGGACCGGGGAGCTGTTTTTT. This gives the protein CASSPLVWTGELFF.